These 9 T cell receptor beta chains were sequenced from one sample in a study of cytomegalovirus exposure and HLA in healthy donors. Primers: 60 Vbeta forward and 13 Jbeta reverse. Sequenced by immunoSEQ multiplex PCR; TCRdb stores in-frame clones only, minus some. The repertoire table contains roughly 45,000 clones. The sample consisted of PBMCs. The receptors originated from a woman aged 30 to 39 in good health and CMV-seronegative.

The rearrangement uses TRBV4-3 and TRBJ2-5, with TRBD1 identical over 11 bases. The ends lost 2 bases at V and 3 bases at J; junction bases unmatched: 8. This CDR3 region has 17 residues. Germline V lookup: CDR1 LGHNA, CDR2 YSLEER. Here the CDR3 reads CASSQSPRGQGEETQYF. The CDR3 DNA follows: TGCGCCAGCAGCCAAAGCCCTAGGGGACAGGGGGAAGAGACCCAGTACTTC.

The chain employs TRBV27 and TRBJ1-2; TRBD1 agrees at 12 bases. V was pared by 2 bases and J by 4 bases, with 8 bases of the junction left unmatched. Germline CDR1 MNHEY, CDR2 SMNVEV (reference sequence). The length of the CDR3 is 17 residues. The CDR3 reads CASSLEIGTGGPYGYTF. The CDR3 region has the DNA TGTGCCAGCAGTTTAGAGATTGGGACAGGGGGCCCCTATGGCTACACCTTC.

The CDR3 here is CASSPPGLITGELFF. CDR3 nucleotides: TGCGCCAGCAGCCCTCCCGGTCTCATCACCGGGGAGCTGTTTTTT. V gene TRBV4-1 combines with J gene TRBJ2-2, with D unresolved. This CDR3 comprises 15 residues. From germline, CDR1 is MGHRA and CDR2 YSYEKL. The V end was cut by 4 bases, the J end by 4 bases, with 13 bases between.

This rearrangement joins TRBV10-3 to TRBJ1-5; 7 nucleotides align to TRBD1. The CDR3 has 19 amino acids. Trimming cost V 2 bases and J 0 bases; bases outside gene matches: 13. Germline assignment: CDR1 ENHRY and CDR2 SYGVKD. CDR3 DNA sequence: TGTGCCATCAGTGAGCGCGGACGAACAGGGGATAATAGCAATCAGCCCCAGCATTTT. Its translation: CAISERGRTGDNSNQPQHF.

The chain uses TRBV29-1 and TRBJ2-2, with 12 bases fitting TRBD1. There are 14 residues in the CDR3. Losses at the gene ends were 7 bases for V and 7 bases for J; bases not matched to a gene: 7. Germline CDR1 and CDR2: SQVTM and ANQGSEA. For the CDR3, the DNA is TGCAGCGCTCGGGACAGGGGGCTTAACGGGGAGCTGTTTTTT. Translated, it gives CSARDRGLNGELFF.

Comment on this clone: Other DNA sequences in this specimen translate into the identical CDR3. This chain connects TRBV5-1 to TRBJ2-3; 8 nucleotides agree with TRBD2. Trimming cost V 1 base and J 2 bases; bases outside gene matches: 3. CDR3 length equals 15 residues. Germline V gene data show CDR1 as SGHRS and CDR2 as YFSETQ. The CDR3 sequence is CASSLSGGITDTQYF. In nucleotides, the CDR3 is TGCGCCAGCAGCTTGTCGGGGGGGATCACAGATACGCAGTATTTT. Based on the CDR3 plus reference TRBV5-1 and TRBJ2-3, the full variable domain is KAGVTQTPRYLIKTRGQQVTLSCSPISGHRSVSWYQQTPGQGLQFLFEYFSETQRNKGNFPGRFSGRQFSNSRSEMNVSTLELGDSALYLCASSLSGGITDTQYFGPGTRLTVL.

The chain is built from TRBV9 and TRBJ2-2; 8 nucleotides align to TRBD2. The V gene end was trimmed by 3 bases and the J gene end by 7 bases; junction bases not matched to a gene: 8. CDR3 size: 15 residues. Germline CDR1 reads SGDLS; CDR2 reads YYNGEE. The CDR3 DNA reads TGTGCCAGCAGCGAGGGGACTAGTAGGGGCGGGGAGCTGTTTTTT. Translating it yields CASSEGTSRGGELFF.

V gene TRBV27 combines with J gene TRBJ2-1; 10 positions agree with TRBD1. The CDR3 totals 15 residues. Trimming cost V 8 bases and J 3 bases; bases outside gene matches: 7. Germline V gene lookup returns CDR1 MNHEY and CDR2 SMNVEV (reference sequence). The CDR3, as DNA: TGTGCCAGCGGTCCGGGACAGGGGATCTACAATGAGCAGTTCTTC. Translated, it gives CASGPGQGIYNEQFF.

The J gene is TRBJ2-6, the V gene TRBV19; no definite D call. Trimming cost V 2 bases and J 2 bases, with 7 bases left between them. The CDR3 spans 15 residues. Germline V lookup: CDR1 LNHDA, CDR2 SQIVND (reference sequence). In nucleotides, the CDR3 is TGTGCCAGTAGTATACAGGCTGCTGGGGCCAACGTCCTGACTTTC. Its translation is CASSIQAAGANVLTF. Full variable domain (rest looked up from reference TRBV19 and TRBJ2-6): DGGITQSPKYLFRKEGQNVTLSCEQNLNHDAMYWYRQDPGQGLRLIYYSQIVNDFQKGDIAEGYSVSREKKESFPLTVTSAQKNPTAFYLCASSIQAAGANVLTFGAGSRLTVL.